This T cell receptor beta chain was sequenced during a study of beta chain features in type 1 diabetes. At the level of the study: Patients shared similar age, gender and cell yields with healthy donors. Study results and limitations: Relative to healthy donors, patients appeared to have naive, central memory and Treg TCRB repertoires that were more similar. A moderate, significant TCRB CDR3 shortening appeared in type 1 diabetes across four CD4+ subsets.

As to this clone: What it recognizes is unknown.

Sequencing targeted expressed TCRB transcripts, as all isolated RNA had been reverse transcribed. Assay used: immunoSEQ multiplex PCR; TCRdb lists only in-frame clones, some missing. The sample yields 50,000 or so clones, around 45% seen once. V was clipped by 3 bases and J by 2 bases, with 10 bases between them. The CDR3 runs 14 residues. Per the germline V gene, CDR1 is MDHEN and CDR2 is SYDVKM. Every sorted population was more than 95% pure. The sequenced sample was Tregs from blood. This clonotype originated in a man aged 30-40 years with type 1 diabetes. The chain employs TRBV28 and TRBJ2-5; D perhaps matches TRBD2 (5 bases). CDR3 in DNA: TGTGCCAGCAGTTTTAGCGCCAGGCAAGAGACCCAGTACTTC. Translated, it gives CASSFSARQETQYF.